One and the same sample provided the 11 T cell receptor beta chains below, sequenced in a study of T-cell memory formation after mild COVID-19. Via MiXCR, TCRdb re-called the 5' RACE reads, giving one row per CDR3 protein. In the table there are roughly 240,000 distinct CDR3 sequences, 15% of which are singletons. The sample taken for sequencing was PBMCs or a T cell subset sorted from them (not recorded which). Source of these receptors: an adult woman who had mild COVID-19 (a few samples of this study predate the infection). Cell type and time point are not known.

At least ten counts were recorded for this clonotype. The CDR3 spells CASSPTGANEKLFF. In DNA, the CDR3 is TGTGCCAGCAGCCCGACAGGGGCTAATGAAAAACTGTTTTTT. The genes are TRBV7-9 and TRBJ1-4, with 8 bases aligning to TRBD1. This CDR3 has 14 amino acids. Losses at the gene ends were 5 bases for V and 3 bases for J; bases not matched to a gene: 2. The germline CDR1 and CDR2 sequences are SEHNR and FQNEAQ (reference sequence).

This clonotype was seen more than once but under ten times. This chain connects TRBV5-6 to TRBJ2-1, with 10 bases that match TRBD1. CDR1 is SGHDT, CDR2 YYEEEE, per germline. This CDR3 is 15 amino acids long. V lost 3 bases, J lost 6 bases, and 6 bases stayed unmatched. The CDR3 nucleotides are TGTGCCAGCAGCTCCGGGACAGGGGCAATCAATGAGCAGTTCTTC. It specifies CASSSGTGAINEQFF.

The chain has TRBV4-1 and TRBJ1-4; 10 bases match TRBD1. CDR1 and CDR2 (germline): MGHRA, YSYEKL. The CDR3 length is 16 residues. J lost 8 bases, V lost 1 base, and 7 bases had no gene match. The CDR3 loop is CASSQGGQGGGEKLFF. The DNA for the CDR3 is TGCGCCAGCAGCCAAGGCGGACAGGGGGGAGGAGAAAAACTGTTTTTT.

The chain carries TRBV2 and TRBJ1-3; D is unresolved. Trimming removed 4 bases at V and 3 bases at J, with 7 bases between. This CDR3 is built from 13 residues. Per the germline V gene, CDR1 is SNHLY and CDR2 is FYNNEI. The CDR3 DNA sequence: TGTGCCAGCAGTGCCCGCGGTGGAAACACCATATATTTT. Amino acids: CASSARGGNTIYF.

This clonotype was detected only a few times. V usage is TRBV5-1 and J usage is TRBJ2-1, with 13 bases identical to TRBD2. The V gene end was trimmed by 4 bases and the J gene end by 4 bases; junction bases not matched to a gene: 5. Germline loops: CDR1 SGHRS, CDR2 YFSETQ. This CDR3 spans 16 amino acids. CDR3 DNA sequence: TGCGCCAGCAGCCCCCGGACTAGCGGGGGTTACAATGAGCAGTTCTTC. Translation: CASSPRTSGGYNEQFF.

This clonotype was detected only a few times. V and J are TRBV12-3 or TRBV12-4 and TRBJ2-7, with TRBD2 as a possible D gene (6 bases). The CDR3 contains 13 residues. V gave up 8 bases and J gave up 3 bases, with 14 bases separating them. CDR3: CASAAVGSYEQYF. The CDR3 DNA reads TGTGCCAGCGCCGCTGTCGGGAGCTACGAGCAGTACTTC.

This clonotype was counted at least ten times. The V call is TRBV15, the J call TRBJ2-4; 10 nucleotides match TRBD1. V lost 5 bases to trimming and J lost 2 bases; unmatched junction nucleotides: 15. There are 19 residues in the CDR3. Germline V gene data show CDR1 as LNHNV and CDR2 as YYDKDF (reference sequence). The CDR3 nucleotides read TGTGCCACCAGCGGCCCCGACAGGGGGCGAGGGTCATCCAAAAACATTCAGTACTTC. Translated: CATSGPDRGRGSSKNIQYF.

This clonotype was picked up a small number of times. The V call is TRBV7-3, the J call TRBJ2-1; D remains ambiguous. Germline V gene lookup returns CDR1 SGHTA and CDR2 FQGTGA. The CDR3 is 14 residues long. V was shortened by 4 bases and J by 9 bases, with 16 bases between the two germline ends. In DNA, the CDR3 is TGTGCCAGCAGCTCCTTATCGGCAGCCCCTGAGCAGTTCTTC. It translates to CASSSLSAAPEQFF. Full variable domain (missing parts from reference TRBV7-3 and TRBJ2-1): GAGVSQTPSNKVTEKGKYVELRCDPISGHTALYWYRQSLGQGPEFLIYFQGTGAADDSGLPNDRFFAVRPEGSVSTLKIQRTERGDSAVYLCASSSLSAAPEQFFGPGTRLTVL.

This clonotype has at least ten counts. The genes are TRBV3-1 and TRBJ2-3; D is undetermined. V was shortened by 9 bases and J by 0 bases, with 16 bases between the two germline ends. The length of the CDR3 is 15 residues. The germline CDR1 and CDR2 sequences are LGHDT and YNNKEL (reference sequence). The CDR3 loop is CASAPSVRSTDTQYF. In DNA, the CDR3 is TGTGCCAGTGCCCCATCGGTGCGCAGCACAGATACGCAGTATTTT.

This rearrangement joins TRBV9 to TRBJ2-1, with D possibly being TRBD1 (5 bases). Trimming pared 0 bases from V and 8 bases from J, leaving 12 bases between. The CDR3 runs to 14 residues. Looked up from germline, CDR1 is SGDLS and CDR2 is YYNGEE. The CDR3, as DNA: TGTGCCAGCAGCGTAGGGGGCGTTGAGTATGAGCAGTTCTTC. The encoded protein is CASSVGGVEYEQFF.

The chain carries TRBV4-2 and TRBJ2-3, with D possibly TRBD2 on 5 matching bases. CDR1 is LGHNA, CDR2 YNFKEQ, per germline. V lost 8 bases to trimming and J lost 0 bases, with 18 bases between them. This CDR3 contains 16 residues. CDR3 sequence reads: CASVLGELGSTDTQYF. The CDR3 DNA follows: TGTGCCAGCGTCCTTGGGGAGCTAGGGAGCACAGATACGCAGTATTTT.